The T cell receptor (beta chain) described here comes from a study of blood T cell repertoires in COVID-19. Study-level background: From T cells, B-cell-depleted T cells, or PBMCs came the material, which was cDNA or gDNA.

Adults between roughly 18 and 90 years of age took part from approximately 24 US areas. Participants were placed into cohorts based on the clinical history they reported. Study processing details: The assay estimated nucleated cells by amplifying reference gene primers. Method: immunoSEQ multiplex PCR; TCRdb's copy keeps in-frame clones and lacks some. The V and J calls and the clone size are those of that table, but D and trimming were determined from the DNA. The table lists roughly 220,000 clones, 80% to 90% of them singletons, with 3.8% in the top ten. This CDR3 contains 14 residues. The ends were cut back, 7 bases at V and 6 bases at J, with 13 bases in the middle. Germline loops: CDR1 MNHEY, CDR2 SVGAGI.

Material: PBMCs or T cells enriched from blood (not recorded which). The source is a woman aged 40 to 55 with acute COVID-19. V is TRBV6-5 and J is TRBJ1-6; D unresolved. In nucleotides, the CDR3 is TGTGCCAGCATGGTGGGAGGATTTAATTCACCCCTCCACTTT. It specifies CASMVGGFNSPLHF.